This TCR beta chain was identified during a study of cytotoxic CD8 clonotypes in ibrutinib-treated CLL. Whole-study context: There were some 10 relapsed/refractory patients and about 14 treatment-naive patients, and under 18 were IGHV unmutated. An average of 255,043 productive templates and 94,082 productive rearrangements was obtained per sample. Findings of the study overall: Few clonotypes were public, and these shrank or held steady under treatment. Clonality increased at ibrutinib response and stayed stable in sustained remission. At progression, however, it fell back toward baseline.

Trimming took off 1 base at V and 0 bases at J, with 7 bases between the two ends. Germline-derived CDR1 and CDR2 are SGHNT and YYREEE (reference sequence). The CDR3 covers 14 residues. Produced via immunoSEQ multiplex PCR; TCRdb's table is partial and in-frame only. In the table there are around 200,000 clones, roughly three quarters of which are singletons. Of note for this clone: The antigen is not known.

The sequencing here drew on PBMCs, taken after 12 months of ibrutinib treatment. The TCR was taken from a human donor with chronic lymphocytic leukemia. The chain recombines TRBV5-4 with TRBJ1-2; no reliable D call. CDR3 sequence (DNA): TGTGCCAGCAGCTTGTTCAGTCCTAACTATGGCTACACCTTC. Translation gives CASSLFSPNYGYTF. Full variable domain (outside the CDR3, taken from reference TRBV5-4 and TRBJ1-2): ETGVTQSPTHLIKTRGQQVTLRCSSQSGHNTVSWYQQALGQGPQFIFQYYREEENGRGNFPPRFSGLQFPNYSSELNVNALELDDSALYLCASSLFSPNYGYTFGSGTRLTVV.